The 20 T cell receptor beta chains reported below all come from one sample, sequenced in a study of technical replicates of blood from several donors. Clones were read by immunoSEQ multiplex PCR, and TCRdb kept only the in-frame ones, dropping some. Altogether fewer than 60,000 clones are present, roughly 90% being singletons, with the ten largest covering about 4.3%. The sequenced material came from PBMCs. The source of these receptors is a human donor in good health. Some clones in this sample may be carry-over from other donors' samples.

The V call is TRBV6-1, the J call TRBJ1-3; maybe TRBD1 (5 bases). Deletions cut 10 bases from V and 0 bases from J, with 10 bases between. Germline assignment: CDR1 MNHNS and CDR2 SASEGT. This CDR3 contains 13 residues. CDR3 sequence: CATGLLSGNTIYF. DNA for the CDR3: TGTGCCACGGGACTGCTCTCTGGAAACACCATATATTTT.

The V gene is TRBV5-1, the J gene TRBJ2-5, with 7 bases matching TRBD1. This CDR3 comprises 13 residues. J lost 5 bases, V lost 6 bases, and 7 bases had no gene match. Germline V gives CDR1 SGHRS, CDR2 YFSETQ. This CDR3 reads CASNRQGGETQYF. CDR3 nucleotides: TGCGCCAGCAACCGACAGGGCGGTGAGACCCAGTACTTC.

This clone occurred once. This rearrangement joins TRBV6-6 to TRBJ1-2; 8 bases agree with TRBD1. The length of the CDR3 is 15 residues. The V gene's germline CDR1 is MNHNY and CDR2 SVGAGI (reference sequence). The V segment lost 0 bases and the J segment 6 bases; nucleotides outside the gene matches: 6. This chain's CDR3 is CASSYSSGGYHGYTF. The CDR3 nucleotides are TGTGCCAGCAGTTACTCTTCAGGGGGCTACCATGGCTACACCTTC.

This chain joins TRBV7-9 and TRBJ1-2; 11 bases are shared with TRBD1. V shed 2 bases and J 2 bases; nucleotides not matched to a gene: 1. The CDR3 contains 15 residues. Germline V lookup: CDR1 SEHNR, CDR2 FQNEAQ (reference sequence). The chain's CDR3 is CASSLWDRGNYGYTF. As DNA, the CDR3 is TGTGCCAGCAGCTTATGGGACAGGGGGAACTATGGCTACACCTTC.

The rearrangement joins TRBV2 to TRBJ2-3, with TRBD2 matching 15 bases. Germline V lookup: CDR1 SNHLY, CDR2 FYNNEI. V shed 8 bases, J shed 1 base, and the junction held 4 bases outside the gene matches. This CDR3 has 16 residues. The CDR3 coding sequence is TGTGCCAGCTCGGGACTAGCGGGGGGCCGCACAGATACGCAGTATTTT. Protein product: CASSGLAGGRTDTQYF.

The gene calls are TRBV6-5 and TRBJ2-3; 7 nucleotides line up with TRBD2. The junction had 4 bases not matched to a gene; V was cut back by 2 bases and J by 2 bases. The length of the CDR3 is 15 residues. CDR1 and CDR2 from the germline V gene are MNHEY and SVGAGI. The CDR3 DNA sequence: TGTGCCAGCAGTTACGCGGGAGAGGACACAGATACGCAGTATTTT. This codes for CASSYAGEDTDTQYF.

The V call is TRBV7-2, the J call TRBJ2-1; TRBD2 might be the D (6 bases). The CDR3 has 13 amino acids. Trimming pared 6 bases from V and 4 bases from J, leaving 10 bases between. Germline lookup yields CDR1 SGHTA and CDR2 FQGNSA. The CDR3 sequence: CASRRDSYNEQFF. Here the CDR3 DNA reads TGTGCCAGCAGGAGGGACTCTTACAATGAGCAGTTCTTC. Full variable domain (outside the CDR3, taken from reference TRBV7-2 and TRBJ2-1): GAGVSQSPSNKVTEKGKDVELRCDPISGHTALYWYRQSLGQGLEFLIYFQGNSAPDKSGLPSDRFSAERTGGSVSTLTIQRTQQEDSAVYLCASRRDSYNEQFFGPGTRLTVL.

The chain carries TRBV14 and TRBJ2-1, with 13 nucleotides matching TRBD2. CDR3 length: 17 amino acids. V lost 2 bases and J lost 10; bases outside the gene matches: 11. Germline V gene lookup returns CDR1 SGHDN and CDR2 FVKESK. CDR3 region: CASSQPRGLAGVREQFF. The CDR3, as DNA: TGTGCCAGCAGCCAACCCCGAGGACTAGCGGGAGTTAGAGAGCAGTTCTTC.

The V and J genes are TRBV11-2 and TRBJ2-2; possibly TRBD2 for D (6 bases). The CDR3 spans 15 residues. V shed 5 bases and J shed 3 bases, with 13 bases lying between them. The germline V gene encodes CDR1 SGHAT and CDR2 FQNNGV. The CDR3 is CASSIRDSDTGELFF. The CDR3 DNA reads TGTGCCAGCAGCATCCGGGACTCTGACACCGGGGAGCTGTTTTTT.

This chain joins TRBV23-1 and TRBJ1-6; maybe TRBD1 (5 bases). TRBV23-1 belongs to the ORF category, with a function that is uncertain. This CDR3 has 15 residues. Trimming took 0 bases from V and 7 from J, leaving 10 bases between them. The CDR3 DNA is TGCGCCAGCAGTCAATCAGGCAGGGAAAATTCACCCCTCCACTTT. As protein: CASSQSGRENSPLHF.

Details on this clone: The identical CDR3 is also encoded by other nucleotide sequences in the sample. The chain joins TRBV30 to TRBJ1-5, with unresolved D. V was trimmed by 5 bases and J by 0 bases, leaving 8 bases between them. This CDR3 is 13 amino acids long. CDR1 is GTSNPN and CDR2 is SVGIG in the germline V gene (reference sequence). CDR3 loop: CAWGQDSNQPQHF. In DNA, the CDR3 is TGTGCCTGGGGGCAGGATAGCAATCAGCCCCAGCATTTT.

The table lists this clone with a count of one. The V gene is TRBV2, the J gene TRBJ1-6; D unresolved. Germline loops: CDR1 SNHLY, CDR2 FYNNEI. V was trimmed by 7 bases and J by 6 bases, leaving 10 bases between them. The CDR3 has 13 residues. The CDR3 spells CASTAVVNSPLHF. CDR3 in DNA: TGTGCCAGCACCGCCGTAGTTAATTCACCCCTCCACTTT.

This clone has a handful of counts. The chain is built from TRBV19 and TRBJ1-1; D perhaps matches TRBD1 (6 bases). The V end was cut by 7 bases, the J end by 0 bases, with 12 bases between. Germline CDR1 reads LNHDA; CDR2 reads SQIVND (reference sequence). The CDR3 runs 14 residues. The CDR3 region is CASTKGTLNTEAFF. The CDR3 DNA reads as TGTGCCAGTACAAAGGGGACACTGAACACTGAAGCTTTCTTT.

CDR3 loop: CASSYDRTTEAFF. CDR3 DNA sequence: TGCGCCAGCAGCTACGACAGGACGACTGAAGCTTTCTTT. V gene TRBV5-1 combines with J gene TRBJ1-1; tentatively, D is TRBD1 (6 bases). CDR3 size: 13 residues. Germline V gives CDR1 SGHRS, CDR2 YFSETQ. The V end was cut by 3 bases, the J end by 5 bases, with 11 bases between.

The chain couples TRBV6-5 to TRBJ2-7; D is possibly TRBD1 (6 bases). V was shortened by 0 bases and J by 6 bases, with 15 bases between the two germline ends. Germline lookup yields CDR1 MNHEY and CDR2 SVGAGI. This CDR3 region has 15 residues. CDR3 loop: CASSYSLTGPSEQYF. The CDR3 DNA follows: TGTGCCAGCAGTTACTCGTTAACAGGGCCCAGCGAGCAGTACTTC.

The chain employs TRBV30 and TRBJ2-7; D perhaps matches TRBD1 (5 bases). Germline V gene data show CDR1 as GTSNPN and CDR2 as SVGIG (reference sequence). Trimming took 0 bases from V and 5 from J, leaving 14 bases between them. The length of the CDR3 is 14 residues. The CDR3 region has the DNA TGTGCCTGGAGTGTACATGCAGGGTACAACGAGCAGTACTTC. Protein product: CAWSVHAGYNEQYF.

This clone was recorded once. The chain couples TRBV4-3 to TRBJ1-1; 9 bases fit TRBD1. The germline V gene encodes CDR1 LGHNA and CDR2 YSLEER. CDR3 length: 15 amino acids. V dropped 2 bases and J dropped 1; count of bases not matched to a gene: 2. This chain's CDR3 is CASSQTTGGNTEAFF. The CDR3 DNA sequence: TGCGCCAGCAGCCAAACGACAGGGGGGAACACTGAAGCTTTCTTT.

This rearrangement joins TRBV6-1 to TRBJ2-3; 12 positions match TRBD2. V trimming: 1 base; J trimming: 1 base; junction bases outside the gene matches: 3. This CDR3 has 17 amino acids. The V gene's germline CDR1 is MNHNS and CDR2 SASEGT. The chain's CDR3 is CASSEGASGGGTDTQYF. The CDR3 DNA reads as TGTGCCAGCAGTGAAGGGGCTAGCGGGGGGGGCACAGATACGCAGTATTTT.

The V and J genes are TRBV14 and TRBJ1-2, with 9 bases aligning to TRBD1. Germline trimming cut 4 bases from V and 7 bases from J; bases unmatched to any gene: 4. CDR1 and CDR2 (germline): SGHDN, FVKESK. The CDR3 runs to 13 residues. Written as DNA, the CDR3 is TGTGCCAGCAGCCCGGGACAGGGATTTGGCTACACCTTC. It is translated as CASSPGQGFGYTF.

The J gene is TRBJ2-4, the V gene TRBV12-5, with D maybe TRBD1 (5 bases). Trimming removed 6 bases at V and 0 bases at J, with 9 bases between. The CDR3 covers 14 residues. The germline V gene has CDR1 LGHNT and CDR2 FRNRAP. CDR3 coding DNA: TGTGCTAGTGGCCTGGGGCTAGCCAAAAACATTCAGTACTTC. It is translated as CASGLGLAKNIQYF. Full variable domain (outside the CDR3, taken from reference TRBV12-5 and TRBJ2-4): DARVTQTPRHKVTEMGQEVTMRCQPILGHNTVFWYRQTMMQGLELLAYFRNRAPLDDSGMPKDRFSAEMPDATLATLKIQPSEPRDSAVYFCASGLGLAKNIQYFGAGTRLSVL.